The rows below give T cell receptor beta chains drawn from one sample of a study of metastatic and nonmetastatic thyroid tumors. Using MiXCR, TCRdb re-called clones from the PCR reads. Of about 21,000 clones listed, under 35% are singletons. The sample taken for sequencing was blood. The source is a female donor with papillary thyroid cancer or a benign thyroid nodule (not recorded which). Some clones in this sample may be carry-over from other donors' samples. Both conserved end residues are part of each CDR3. The order of the fields is D gene, V gene, clone size, J gene, CDR3 DNA, CDR3 protein. D genes are given only for firm matches. Size values are once, few and many counts, or a class for expanded clones, and some rows have none.

D: TRBD2; V: TRBV20-1; size: many; J: TRBJ2-5; DNA: TGCAGTGCTAGTCTGACTAGCGGGAGGAGAGAGACCCAGTACTTC; CDR3: CSASLTSGRRETQYF
D: NA; V: TRBV5-4; size: many; J: TRBJ2-2; DNA: TGTGCCAGCAGCTTGGATCCACAGTGGAACACCGGGGAGCTGTTTTTT; CDR3: CASSLDPQWNTGELFF
D: NA; V: TRBV6-1; size: few; J: TRBJ2-7; DNA: TGTGCCAGCAGGGTTCGACAGAGCTCCTACGAGCAGTACTTC; CDR3: CASRVRQSSYEQYF
D: NA; V: TRBV19; size: many; J: TRBJ2-5; DNA: TGTGCCAGTACCCCCCCGGGGGGAGGGGGGCAAGAGACCCAGTACTTC; CDR3: CASTPPGGGGQETQYF
D: NA; V: TRBV20-1; size: once; J: TRBJ2-1; DNA: TGCAGTGCTGACGCCAATGAGCAGTTCTTC; CDR3: CSADANEQFF
D: NA; V: TRBV9; size: many; J: TRBJ1-1; DNA: TGTGCCAGCAGCGGGGGGGCGGACACTGAAGCTTTCTTT; CDR3: CASSGGADTEAFF
D: TRBD2; V: TRBV6-1; size: NA; J: TRBJ2-7; DNA: TGTGTCAGCATACGTACTAGCGAGTACGAGCAGTACTTC; CDR3: CVSIRTSEYEQYF
D: TRBD1; V: TRBV12-3/TRBV12-4; size: medium-sized; J: TRBJ1-5; DNA: TGTGCCAGCAGCCAAGCGACAGGGACCCAGCCCCAGCATTTT; CDR3: CASSQATGTQPQHF
D: NA; V: TRBV6-1; size: few; J: TRBJ1-3; DNA: TGTGCCAGCAGAAGGGGTACTGGAAACACCATATATTTT; CDR3: CASRRGTGNTIYF
D: TRBD2; V: TRBV6-1; size: NA; J: TRBJ2-7; DNA: TGTGCCAGCGGGAGGGCCTACGAACAGTACTTC; CDR3: CASGRAYEQYF
D: TRBD2; V: TRBV6-1; size: NA; J: TRBJ2-7; DNA: TGTGCCAGCAGATCAGGACTAGCGGGAGCTGTATACGAGCAGTACTTC; CDR3: CASRSGLAGAVYEQYF
D: NA; V: TRBV19; size: medium-sized; J: TRBJ1-2; DNA: TGTGCCAGTAGTATTCTCGGGTTAGCTAACTATGGCTACACCTTC; CDR3: CASSILGLANYGYTF
D: NA; V: TRBV7-9; size: many; J: TRBJ1-2; DNA: TGTGCCAGCAGCCTGACATATGGCTACACCTTC; CDR3: CASSLTYGYTF
D: NA; V: TRBV28; size: NA; J: TRBJ1-1; DNA: TGTGCCAGCAGTTATCGCCGGAACACTGAAGCTTTCTTT; CDR3: CASSYRRNTEAFF
D: TRBD1; V: TRBV6-1; size: NA; J: TRBJ1-4; DNA: TGTGCCAGCAGTACCTACAGGGGAATGGAAAAACTGTTTTTT; CDR3: CASSTYRGMEKLFF
D: TRBD2; V: TRBV6-1; size: many; J: TRBJ2-3; DNA: TGTGCCAGCGGTGAAGCGGGAGGGAGCGGGTGGGAGGATACGCAGTATTTT; CDR3: CASGEAGGSGWEDTQYF
D: NA; V: TRBV12-3/TRBV12-4; size: few; J: TRBJ2-2; DNA: TGTGCCAGCAGTTTCCTAGTGTGGCGCGGTACCGGGGAGCTGTTTTTT; CDR3: CASSFLVWRGTGELFF
D: NA; V: TRBV7-9; size: NA; J: TRBJ1-5; DNA: TGTGCCAGCAGCCCCCTCGGCGGGAATCAGAACCAGCATTTT; CDR3: CASSPLGGNQNQHF
D: NA; V: TRBV28; size: few; J: TRBJ1-5; DNA: TGTGCCAGCAGCCTTGCCGGGGCCTTCAATCAGCCCCAGCATTTT; CDR3: CASSLAGAFNQPQHF
D: NA; V: TRBV28; size: NA; J: TRBJ2-5; DNA: TGTGCCAGTAAGCTGGATTTTCAAGAGACCCAGTACTTC; CDR3: CASKLDFQETQYF
D: NA; V: TRBV6-2/TRBV6-3; size: medium-sized; J: TRBJ1-3; DNA: TGTGCCAGCATGGAGGGTACTGGAAACACCATATATTTT; CDR3: CASMEGTGNTIYF
D: TRBD1; V: TRBV28; size: medium-sized; J: TRBJ2-7; DNA: TGTGCCAGCAGGACAGGGGCCTACGAGCAGTACTTC; CDR3: CASRTGAYEQYF
D: NA; V: TRBV7-3; size: NA; J: TRBJ2-7; DNA: TGTGCCAGCAGCTCGAACCACAAGGGAGAGCAGTACTTC; CDR3: CASSSNHKGEQYF
D: TRBD1; V: TRBV6-1; size: medium-sized; J: TRBJ2-7; DNA: TGTGCCAGCAGTACGGGACAGGGTGGCCACGAGCAGTACTTC; CDR3: CASSTGQGGHEQYF
D: TRBD2; V: TRBV11-1; size: NA; J: TRBJ2-2; DNA: TGTGCCAGCAGCCCTTTAGCGGGAGGGCGCGGGGAGCTGTTTTTT; CDR3: CASSPLAGGRGELFF
D: TRBD2; V: TRBV10-1; size: medium-sized; J: TRBJ2-2; DNA: TGCGCCAGTGGACTAGCGGGAGCCGGGGAGCTGTTTTTT; CDR3: CASGLAGAGELFF
D: TRBD1; V: TRBV7-3; size: NA; J: TRBJ2-6; DNA: TGTGCCAGCAGCGAAACCGGGACAGGCGGCTCTGGGGCCAACTTCCTGACTTTC; CDR3: CASSETGTGGSGANFLTF